This TCR beta chain was obtained from a study of blood T cell repertoires in COVID-19. Study context: PBMCs, B-cell-depleted T cells, or T cells provided the cDNA or gDNA that made up the material.

All enrollees were roughly 18 to 90 years old and from about two dozen US areas. Membership in each cohort depended on participant-reported clinical history. Generated by immunoSEQ multiplex PCR, the TCRdb table keeps only in-frame clones and is missing some. The top ten clones hold over 0.9% of a sample with approximately 360,000 clones, 70% to 90% of them seen once. The TCR comes from a woman in her thirties with acute COVID-19. The sample taken for sequencing was PBMCs or T cells enriched from blood (not recorded which).

The CDR3 is CASSYSRVRVGRSTEAFF. The CDR3 DNA follows: TGTGCCAGCAGTTACTCGAGAGTGAGGGTCGGGAGGAGCACTGAAGCTTTCTTT. The chain recombines TRBV6-2 or TRBV6-3 with TRBJ1-1; D is unresolved. This CDR3 has 18 residues. V dropped 0 bases and J dropped 4 bases, with 21 bases sitting between them. The germline V gene has CDR1 MNHEY and CDR2 SVGEGT.